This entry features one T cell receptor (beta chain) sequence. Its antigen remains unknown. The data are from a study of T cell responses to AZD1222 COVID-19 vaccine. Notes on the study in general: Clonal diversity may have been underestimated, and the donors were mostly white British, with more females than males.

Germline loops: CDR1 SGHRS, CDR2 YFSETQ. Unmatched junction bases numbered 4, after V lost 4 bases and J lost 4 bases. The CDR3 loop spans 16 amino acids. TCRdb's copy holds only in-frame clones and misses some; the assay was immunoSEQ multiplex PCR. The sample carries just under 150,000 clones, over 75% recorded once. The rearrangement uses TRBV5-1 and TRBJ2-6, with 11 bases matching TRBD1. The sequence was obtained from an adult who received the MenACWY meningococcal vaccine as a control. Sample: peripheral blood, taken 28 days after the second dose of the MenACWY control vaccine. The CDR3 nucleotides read TGCGCCAGCAGCGTGGACAGGGGGCTCGGGGCCAACGTCCTGACTTTC. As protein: CASSVDRGLGANVLTF. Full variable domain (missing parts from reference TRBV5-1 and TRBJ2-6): KAGVTQTPRYLIKTRGQQVTLSCSPISGHRSVSWYQQTPGQGLQFLFEYFSETQRNKGNFPGRFSGRQFSNSRSEMNVSTLELGDSALYLCASSVDRGLGANVLTFGAGSRLTVL.